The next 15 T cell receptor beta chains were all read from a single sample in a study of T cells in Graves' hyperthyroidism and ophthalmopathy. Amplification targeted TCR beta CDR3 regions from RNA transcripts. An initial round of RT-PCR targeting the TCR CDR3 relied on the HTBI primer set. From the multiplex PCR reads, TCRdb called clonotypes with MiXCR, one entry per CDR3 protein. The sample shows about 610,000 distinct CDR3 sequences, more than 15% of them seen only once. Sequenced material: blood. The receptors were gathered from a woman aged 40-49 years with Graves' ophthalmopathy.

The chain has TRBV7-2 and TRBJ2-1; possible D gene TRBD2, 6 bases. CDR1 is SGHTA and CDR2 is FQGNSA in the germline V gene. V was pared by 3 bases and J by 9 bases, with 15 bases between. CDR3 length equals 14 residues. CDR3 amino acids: CASSLNGDWGEQFF. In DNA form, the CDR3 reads TGTGCCAGCAGCTTGAACGGGGACTGGGGTGAGCAGTTCTTC. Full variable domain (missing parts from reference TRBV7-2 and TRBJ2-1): GAGVSQSPSNKVTEKGKDVELRCDPISGHTALYWYRQSLGQGLEFLIYFQGNSAPDKSGLPSDRFSAERTGGSVSTLTIQRTQQEDSAVYLCASSLNGDWGEQFFGPGTRLTVL.

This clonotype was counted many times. The CDR3 loop is CASSPQFSSYEQYF. Here the CDR3 DNA reads TGTGCCAGCAGTCCTCAGTTTTCCTCCTACGAGCAGTACTTC. This chain uses TRBV11-2 with TRBJ2-7; D ambiguous. Trimming took 6 bases from V and 0 from J, leaving 12 bases between them. This CDR3 is 14 amino acids long. CDR1 is SGHAT and CDR2 is FQNNGV in the germline V gene. Using reference TRBV11-2 and TRBJ2-7 for the parts outside the CDR3, the full variable domain is EAGVAQSPRYKIIEKRQSVAFWCNPISGHATLYWYQQILGQGPKLLIQFQNNGVVDDSQLPKDRFSAERLKGVDSTLKIQPAKLEDSAVYLCASSPQFSSYEQYFGPGTRLTVT.

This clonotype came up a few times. CDR3 region: CASSFLTGYYNEQFF. The CDR3 DNA reads as TGTGCCAGCAGTTTCTTAACAGGCTACTACAATGAGCAGTTCTTC. This chain joins TRBV28 and TRBJ2-1; the D gene is possibly TRBD1 (5 bases). The CDR3 is 15 residues long. The V gene lost 3 bases and the J gene lost 3 bases, with 12 bases spanning the gap. From germline, CDR1 is MDHEN and CDR2 SYDVKM.

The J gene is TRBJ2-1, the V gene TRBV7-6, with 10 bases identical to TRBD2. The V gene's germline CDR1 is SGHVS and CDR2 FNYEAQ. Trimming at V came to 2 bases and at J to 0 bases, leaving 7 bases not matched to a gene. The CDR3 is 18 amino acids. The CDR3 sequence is CASSLSLAGKSSYNEQFF. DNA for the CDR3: TGTGCCAGCAGCTTATCACTAGCGGGGAAGAGCTCCTACAATGAGCAGTTCTTC. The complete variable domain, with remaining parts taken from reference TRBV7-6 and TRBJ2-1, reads GAGVSQSPRYKVTKRGQDVALRCDPISGHVSLYWYRQALGQGPEFLTYFNYEAQQDKSGLPNDRFSAERPEGSISTLTIQRTEQRDSAMYRCASSLSLAGKSSYNEQFFGPGTRLTVL.

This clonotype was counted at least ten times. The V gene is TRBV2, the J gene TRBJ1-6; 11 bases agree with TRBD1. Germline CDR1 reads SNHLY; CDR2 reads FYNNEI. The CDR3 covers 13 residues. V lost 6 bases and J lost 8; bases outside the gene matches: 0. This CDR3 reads CASRGQGDSPLHF. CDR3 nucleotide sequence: TGTGCCAGCAGGGGACAGGGGGATTCACCCCTCCACTTT.

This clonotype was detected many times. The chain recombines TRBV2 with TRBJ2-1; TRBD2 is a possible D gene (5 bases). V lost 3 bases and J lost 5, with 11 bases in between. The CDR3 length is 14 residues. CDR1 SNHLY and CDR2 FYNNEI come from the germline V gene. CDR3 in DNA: TGTGCCAGCAGTGACCTGAGGGCGAACAATGAGCAGTTCTTC. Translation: CASSDLRANNEQFF.

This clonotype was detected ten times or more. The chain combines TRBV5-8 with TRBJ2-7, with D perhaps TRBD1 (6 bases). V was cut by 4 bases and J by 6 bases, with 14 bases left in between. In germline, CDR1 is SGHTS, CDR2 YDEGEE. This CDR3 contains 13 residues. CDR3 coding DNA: TGTGCCAGCAGCACAACAGGGTTGGGCGAGCAGTACTTC. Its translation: CASSTTGLGEQYF.

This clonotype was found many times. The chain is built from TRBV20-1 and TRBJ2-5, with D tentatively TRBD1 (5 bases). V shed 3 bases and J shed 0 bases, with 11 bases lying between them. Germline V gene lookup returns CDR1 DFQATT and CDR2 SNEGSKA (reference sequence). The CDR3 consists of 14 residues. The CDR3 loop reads CSARTASYQETQYF. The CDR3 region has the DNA TGCAGTGCTAGGACAGCGTCTTACCAAGAGACCCAGTACTTC.

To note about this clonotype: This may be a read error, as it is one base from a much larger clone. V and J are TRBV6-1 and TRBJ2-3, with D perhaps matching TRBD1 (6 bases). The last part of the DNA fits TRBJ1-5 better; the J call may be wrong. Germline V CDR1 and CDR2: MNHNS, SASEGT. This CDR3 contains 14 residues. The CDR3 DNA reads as TGTGCCACCCTTTTCGGGGGGCGCGGAGATACGCAGCATTTT. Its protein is CATLFGGRGDTQHF.

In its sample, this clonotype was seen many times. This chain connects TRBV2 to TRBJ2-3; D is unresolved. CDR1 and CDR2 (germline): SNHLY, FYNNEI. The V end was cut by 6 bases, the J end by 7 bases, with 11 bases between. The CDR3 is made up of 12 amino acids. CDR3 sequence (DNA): TGTGCCAGCAGAGGCGCAGTAAATACGCAGTATTTT. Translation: CASRGAVNTQYF. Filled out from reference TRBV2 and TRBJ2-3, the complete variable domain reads EPEVTQTPSHQVTQMGQEVILRCVPISNHLYFYWYRQILGQKVEFLVSFYNNEISEKSEIFDDQFSVERPDGSNFTLKIRSTKLEDSAMYFCASRGAVNTQYFGPGTRLTVL.

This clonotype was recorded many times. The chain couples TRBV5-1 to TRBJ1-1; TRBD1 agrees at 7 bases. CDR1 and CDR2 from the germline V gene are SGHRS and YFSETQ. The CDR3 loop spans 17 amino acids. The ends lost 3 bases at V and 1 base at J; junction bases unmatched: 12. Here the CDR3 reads CASSSIPGDRQNTEAFF. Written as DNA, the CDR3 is TGCGCCAGCAGCTCAATTCCAGGGGACAGACAGAACACTGAAGCTTTCTTT. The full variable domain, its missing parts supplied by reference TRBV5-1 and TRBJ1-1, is KAGVTQTPRYLIKTRGQQVTLSCSPISGHRSVSWYQQTPGQGLQFLFEYFSETQRNKGNFPGRFSGRQFSNSRSEMNVSTLELGDSALYLCASSSIPGDRQNTEAFFGQGTRLTVV.

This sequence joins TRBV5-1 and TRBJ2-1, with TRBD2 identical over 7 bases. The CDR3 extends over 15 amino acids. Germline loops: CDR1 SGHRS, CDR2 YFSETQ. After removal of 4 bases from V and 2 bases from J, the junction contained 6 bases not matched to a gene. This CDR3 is CASSPYLAAYNEQFF. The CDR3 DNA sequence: TGCGCCAGCAGCCCGTATCTAGCGGCCTACAATGAGCAGTTCTTC.

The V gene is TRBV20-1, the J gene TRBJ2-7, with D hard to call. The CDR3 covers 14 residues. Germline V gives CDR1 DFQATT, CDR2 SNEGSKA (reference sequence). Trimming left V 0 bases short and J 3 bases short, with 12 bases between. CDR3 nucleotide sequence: TGCAGTGCTAGAGATTCGGCAGCCTACTACGAGCAGTACTTC. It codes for CSARDSAAYYEQYF.

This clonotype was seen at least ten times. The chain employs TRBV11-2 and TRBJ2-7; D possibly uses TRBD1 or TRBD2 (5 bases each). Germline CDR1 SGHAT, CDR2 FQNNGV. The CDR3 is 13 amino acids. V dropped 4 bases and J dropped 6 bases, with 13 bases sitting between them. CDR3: CASSSGPLVEQYF. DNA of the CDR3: TGTGCCAGCAGCTCGGGACCGCTGGTCGAGCAGTACTTC.

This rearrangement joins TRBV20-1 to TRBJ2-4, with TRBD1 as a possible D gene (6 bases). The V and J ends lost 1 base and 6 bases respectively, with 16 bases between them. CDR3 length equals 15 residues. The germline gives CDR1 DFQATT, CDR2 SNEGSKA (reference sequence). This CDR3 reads CSARVPQGVGNIQYF. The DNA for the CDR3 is TGCAGTGCTAGAGTTCCACAGGGCGTGGGAAACATTCAGTACTTC.